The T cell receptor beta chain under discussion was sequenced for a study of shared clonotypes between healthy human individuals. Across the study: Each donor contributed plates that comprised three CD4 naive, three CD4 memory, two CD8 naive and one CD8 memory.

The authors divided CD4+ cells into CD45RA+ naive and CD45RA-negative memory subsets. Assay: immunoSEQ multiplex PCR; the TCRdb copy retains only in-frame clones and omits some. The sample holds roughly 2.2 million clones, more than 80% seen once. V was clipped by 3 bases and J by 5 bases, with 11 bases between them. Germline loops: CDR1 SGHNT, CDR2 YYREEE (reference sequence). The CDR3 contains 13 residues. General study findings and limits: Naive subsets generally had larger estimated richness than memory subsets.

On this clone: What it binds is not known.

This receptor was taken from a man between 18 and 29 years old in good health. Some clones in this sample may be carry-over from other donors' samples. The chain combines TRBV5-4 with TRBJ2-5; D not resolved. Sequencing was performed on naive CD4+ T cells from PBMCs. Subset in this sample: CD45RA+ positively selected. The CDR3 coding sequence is TGTGCCAGCAGCTCCGGTGGCCTGGAGACCCAGTACTTC. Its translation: CASSSGGLETQYF.